A single sample is the source of the 19 T cell receptor beta chains below, sequenced in a study of identical twins. TCRdb fed the 5' RACE reads into MiXCR, producing one record per CDR3 protein. The sample shows 310,000 or so distinct CDR3 sequences, more than 6.5% of them seen only once. These data were likewise used in another study, on yellow fever vaccine responses in identical twins.

The specimen sequenced was memory (CD45RO+) T cells sorted from blood. The source of these receptors is a woman aged 18-30 years in good health.

This clonotype has more than one count but fewer than ten. This chain uses TRBV3-1 with TRBJ2-7; TRBD1 matches 9 bases. This CDR3 spans 14 amino acids. Per the germline V gene, CDR1 is LGHDT and CDR2 is YNNKEL (reference sequence). Trimming cost V 3 bases and J 3 bases; bases outside gene matches: 3. CDR3 nucleotide sequence: TGTGCCAGCAGCCATGGACAGGGGTTCTACGAGCAGTACGTC. This gives the protein CASSHGQGFYEQYV.

In this sample, this clonotype turned up many times. This sequence joins TRBV12-3 or TRBV12-4 and TRBJ2-3; 10 bases line up with TRBD2. The CDR3 length is 13 residues. The junction had 1 base not matched to a gene; V was cut back by 5 bases and J by 5 bases. The CDR3 DNA reads TGTGCCAGCAGTAGCGGGAGGGGAGATACGCAGTATTTT. The encoded protein is CASSSGRGDTQYF.

This clonotype was detected ten times or more. This chain uses TRBV4-1 with TRBJ1-2; D is perhaps TRBD1 (5 bases). The CDR3 runs to 16 residues. Trimming shortened V by 4 bases and J by 3 bases, and 18 bases separated the two germline ends. Germline loops: CDR1 MGHRA, CDR2 YSYEKL. This CDR3 is CASSRPGVGQDYGYTF. The CDR3 DNA reads as TGCGCCAGCAGCCGACCAGGAGTCGGACAAGACTATGGCTACACCTTC.

This clonotype has at least ten counts. The rearrangement uses TRBV7-2 and TRBJ1-2; no clear D. The CDR3 is made up of 10 amino acids. The germline CDR1 and CDR2 sequences are SGHTA and FQGNSA. V lost 8 bases and J 7 bases, leaving 8 bases between the germline ends. CDR3 nucleotide sequence: TGTGCCAGCCGTGCAGGTGGCTACACCTTC. The encoded protein is CASRAGGYTF.

This clonotype was counted ten times or more. This chain links TRBV6-5 with TRBJ1-3; 7 nucleotides align to TRBD1. Germline assignment: CDR1 MNHEY and CDR2 SVGAGI. V lost 6 bases, J lost 2 bases, and 4 bases stayed unmatched. CDR3 length: 14 amino acids. The CDR3 sequence is CASRQGWAGNTIYF. The CDR3 region has the DNA TGTGCCAGCAGACAGGGGTGGGCTGGAAACACCATATATTTT.

In its sample, this clonotype was seen a few times. The genes are TRBV27 and TRBJ2-7, with D possibly matching TRBD1 (6 bases). The CDR3 spans 14 residues. Per germline, CDR1 MNHEY and CDR2 SMNVEV (reference sequence). V lost 0 bases and J 1 base, leaving 7 bases between the germline ends. The CDR3 protein is CASSLSGHSYEQYV. The CDR3 DNA follows: TGTGCCAGCAGTTTATCGGGACATTCCTACGAGCAGTACGTC.

The sample holds many counts of this clonotype. V is TRBV3-1 and J is TRBJ1-5; 8 nucleotides match TRBD1. CDR3 length: 13 residues. J was trimmed by 15 bases and V by 5 bases; bases with no gene match: 12. CDR1 is LGHDT and CDR2 is YNNKEL in the germline V gene (reference sequence). CDR3 coding DNA: TGTGCCAGCAGCTTGCAAAGACAGGGGTCAATGCATTTT. It encodes CASSLQRQGSMHF. The entire variable domain, with the rest obtained from reference TRBV3-1 and TRBJ1-5, is as follows: DTAVSQTPKYLVTQMGNDKSIKCEQNLGHDTMYWYKQDSKKFLKIMFSYNNKELIINETVPNRFSPKSPDKAHLNLHINSLELGDSAVYFCASSLQRQGSMHFGDGTRLSIL.

The chain recombines TRBV27 with TRBJ2-7, with no clear D. In germline, CDR1 is MNHEY, CDR2 SMNVEV (reference sequence). This CDR3 spans 11 amino acids. Trimming removed 5 bases at V and 5 bases at J, with 7 bases between. The CDR3 DNA follows: TGTGCCAGCAGTCCCGTCAACGAGCAGTACTTC. It is translated as CASSPVNEQYF.

This clonotype was recorded at least ten times. The V and J genes are TRBV7-8 and TRBJ1-1; TRBD1 aligns across 7 bases. The V gene's germline CDR1 is SGHVS and CDR2 FQNEAQ. The length of the CDR3 is 17 residues. The junction had 22 bases not matched to a gene; V was cut back by 4 bases and J by 11 bases. The CDR3 nucleotides read TGTGCCAGCAGCTCCCACAGGGGCCCGGAACGGATTCAGTCGGCTTTCTTT. It is translated as CASSSHRGPERIQSAFF. Using reference TRBV7-8 and TRBJ1-1 for the parts outside the CDR3, the full variable domain is GAGVSQSPRYKVAKRGQDVALRCDPISGHVSLFWYQQALGQGPEFLTYFQNEAQLDKSGLPSDRFFAERPEGSVSTLKIQRTQQEDSAVYLCASSSHRGPERIQSAFFGQGTRLTVV.

This clonotype was picked up many times. The genes are TRBV25-1 and TRBJ1-1; 9 bases are shared with TRBD1. Germline assignment: CDR1 MGHDK and CDR2 SYGVNS. V shed 4 bases, J shed 1 base, and the junction held 4 bases outside the gene matches. CDR3 length: 15 residues. The CDR3 loop reads CASSAPGQGNTEAFF. The CDR3 DNA follows: TGTGCCAGCAGTGCTCCGGGACAGGGGAACACTGAAGCTTTCTTT.

The V call is TRBV20-1, the J call TRBJ2-7; 11 bases align to TRBD1. CDR1 and CDR2 (germline): DFQATT, SNEGSKA (reference sequence). With V trimmed by 3 bases and J by 2 bases, 6 bases remained unmatched. The CDR3 totals 15 residues. CDR3 sequence (DNA): TGCAGTGCTAGCGCGGGGACAGGGGGTACCTACGAGCAGTACTTC. Translated, it gives CSASAGTGGTYEQYF.

The chain employs TRBV12-3 or TRBV12-4 and TRBJ2-1, with unresolved D. The V end lost 5 bases, the J end lost 6 bases, and 17 bases lay between the germline ends. The CDR3 totals 15 residues. CDR3 sequence reads: CASSPARPATNEQFF. DNA of the CDR3: TGTGCCAGCAGTCCAGCAAGACCCGCGACCAATGAGCAGTTCTTC.

In its sample, this clonotype was seen many times. The rearrangement uses TRBV10-2 and TRBJ1-1; TRBD1 might be the D (6 bases). Trimming stripped 7 bases from V and 4 bases from J, with 13 bases between. CDR1 and CDR2 from the germline V gene are WSHSY and SAAADI. CDR3 length: 13 amino acids. Here the CDR3 reads CASTLGGPTEAFF. The CDR3 nucleotides are TGCGCCAGCACCCTGGGGGGCCCCACTGAAGCTTTCTTT.

This clonotype was counted between two and nine times. This chain links TRBV10-3 with TRBJ1-2; 7 nucleotides match TRBD1. In germline, CDR1 is ENHRY, CDR2 SYGVKD. Trimming took 2 bases from V and 6 from J; bases not matched to a gene: 6. The CDR3 extends over 14 amino acids. CDR3 sequence (DNA): TGTGCCATCAGTGAGCCCAAAGGGACAGATGGCTACACCTTC. This sequence encodes CAISEPKGTDGYTF.

This clonotype was seen a few times. This chain connects TRBV11-2 to TRBJ1-4; D is ambiguous. CDR1 is SGHAT, CDR2 FQNNGV, per germline. The V end was cut by 4 bases, the J end by 8 bases, with 17 bases between. The CDR3 totals 15 residues. The DNA for the CDR3 is TGTGCCAGCAGCTCCCGTGGAGGCCTTGGAGAAAAACTGTTTTTT. Protein sequence: CASSSRGGLGEKLFF.

The rearrangement links TRBV6-1 to TRBJ2-1; 14 positions agree with TRBD2. V lost 6 bases, J lost 6 bases, and 7 bases stayed unmatched. The CDR3 has 16 residues. Germline V gives CDR1 MNHNS, CDR2 SASEGT. The CDR3 loop is CASRPGGTSGSNEQFF. CDR3 nucleotides: TGTGCCAGCAGGCCAGGAGGGACTAGCGGGAGCAATGAGCAGTTCTTC.

This clonotype appeared a few times. A read error is possible here, since a much larger clone lies one base away. The chain uses TRBV7-6 and TRBJ2-5; maybe TRBD1 (8 bases). The V gene's germline CDR1 is SGHVS and CDR2 FNYEAQ. The CDR3 covers 16 residues. The CDR3 loop reads CASSTRQGRAQEAQYF. The CDR3 DNA follows: TGTGCCAGCAGCACCCGACAGGGGAGGGCTCAAGAGGCCCAGTACTTC.

The table lists this clonotype with many counts. This rearrangement joins TRBV6-6 to TRBJ2-4; D gene unclear. The germline V and J ends were trimmed by 8 bases and 2 bases, with 10 bases remaining between them. Germline V gene lookup returns CDR1 MNHNY and CDR2 SVGAGI (reference sequence). The CDR3 consists of 13 residues. The DNA of the CDR3 is TGTGCCAGCGACACGGGTTCCAAAAACATTCAGTACTTC. Amino acid sequence: CASDTGSKNIQYF.

This rearrangement joins TRBV6-1 to TRBJ2-3; 9 nucleotides agree with TRBD1. CDR1 is MNHNS and CDR2 is SASEGT in the germline V gene. The CDR3 runs 14 residues. The V gene end was trimmed by 1 base and the J gene end by 5 bases; junction bases not matched to a gene: 1. The CDR3 here is CASSEGQGGDTQYF. In DNA form, the CDR3 reads TGTGCCAGCAGTGAAGGACAGGGGGGAGATACGCAGTATTTT.